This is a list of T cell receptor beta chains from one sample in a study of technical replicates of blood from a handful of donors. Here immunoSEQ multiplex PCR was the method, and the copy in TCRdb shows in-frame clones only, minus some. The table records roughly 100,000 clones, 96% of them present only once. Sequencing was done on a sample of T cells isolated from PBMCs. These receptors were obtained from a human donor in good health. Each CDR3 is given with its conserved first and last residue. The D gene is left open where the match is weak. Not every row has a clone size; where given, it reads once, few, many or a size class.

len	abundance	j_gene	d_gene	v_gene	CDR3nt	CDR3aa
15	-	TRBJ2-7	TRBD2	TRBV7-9	TGTGCCAGCAGCTTAGCGGGGGGGAAAAACTACGAGCAGTACTTC	CASSLAGGKNYEQYF
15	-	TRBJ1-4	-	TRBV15	TGTGCCACCAGCAACCTGCTGCAGTATAATGAAAAACTGTTTTTT	CATSNLLQYNEKLFF
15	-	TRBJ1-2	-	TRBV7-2	TGTGCCAGCAGCTTAGTTAAGGGGGTGGAAGGAGGCTACACCTTC	CASSLVKGVEGGYTF
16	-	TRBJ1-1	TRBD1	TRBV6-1	TGTGCCAGCAGTGCCCGGAGGGGGCCGGTGAACACTGAAGCTTTCTTT	CASSARRGPVNTEAFF
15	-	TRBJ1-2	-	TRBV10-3	TGTGCCATCAGTGAAGGCACAGGGTTGAACTATGGCTACACCTTC	CAISEGTGLNYGYTF
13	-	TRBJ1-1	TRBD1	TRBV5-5	TGTGCCAGCAGCTTGATAGGGACAGGGGAAGCTTTCTTT	CASSLIGTGEAFF
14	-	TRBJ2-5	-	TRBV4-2	TGTGCCAGCAGCCCGAATAAGGGGGTAGAGACCCAGTACTTC	CASSPNKGVETQYF
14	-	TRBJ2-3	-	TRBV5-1	TGCGCCAGCAGTGATCAGGGAAGGGGAGATACGCAGTATTTT	CASSDQGRGDTQYF
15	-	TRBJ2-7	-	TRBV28	TGTGCCAGCAGTTTTAGCGGGACAGGGAACTACGAGCAGTACTTC	CASSFSGTGNYEQYF
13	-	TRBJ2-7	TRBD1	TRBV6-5	TGTGCCAGCAGTCCGGGACAGGACTACGAGCAGTACTTC	CASSPGQDYEQYF
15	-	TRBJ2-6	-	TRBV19	TGTGCCAGTAGTCTTAGGGGCTCTGGGGCCAACGTCCTGACTTTC	CASSLRGSGANVLTF
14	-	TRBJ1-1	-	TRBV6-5	TGTGCCAGCAGGCGTATAGGGGATGAAACTGAAGCTTTCTTT	CASRRIGDETEAFF
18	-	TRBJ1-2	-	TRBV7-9	TGTGCCAGCAGCCCCCACCACGAATCAAACAGGGTTCGTCCTGGCTACACCTTC	CASSPHHESNRVRPGYTF
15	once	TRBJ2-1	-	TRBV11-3	TGTGCCAGCAGCACCCAGGGGCACCTATACAATGAGCAGTTCTTC	CASSTQGHLYNEQFF
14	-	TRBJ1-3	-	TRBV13	TGTGCCAGCAGCTTAAGACAGACTGGAAACACCATATATTTT	CASSLRQTGNTIYF
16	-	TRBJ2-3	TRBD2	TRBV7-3	TGTGCCAGCTCCATAGGGAGCGGGGGGGCGATAGATACGCAGTATTTT	CASSIGSGGAIDTQYF
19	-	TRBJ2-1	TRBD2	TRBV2	TGTGCCAGCAACGCCGGGACTAGCGGGAGAATGAGCTCCTACAATGAGCAGTTCTTC	CASNAGTSGRMSSYNEQFF
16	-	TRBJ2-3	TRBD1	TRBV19	TGTGCCAGTAGTAGGGGACAGGGAATGGGCACAGATACGCAGTATTTT	CASSRGQGMGTDTQYF
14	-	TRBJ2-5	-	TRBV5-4	TGTGCCAGCAGCTCCGCACTGGTACAAGAGACCCAGTACTTC	CASSSALVQETQYF
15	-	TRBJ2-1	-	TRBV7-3	TGTGCCAGCAGCTTAAACGGGGGGCTCTACAATGAGCAGTTCTTC	CASSLNGGLYNEQFF
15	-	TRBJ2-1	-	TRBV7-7	TGTGCCAGCAGCTTATTAGGCGGGACCTACAATGAGCAGTTCTTC	CASSLLGGTYNEQFF
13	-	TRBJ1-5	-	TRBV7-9	TGTGCCAGCAGCCTGAGGAGCAATCAGCCCCAGCATTTT	CASSLRSNQPQHF
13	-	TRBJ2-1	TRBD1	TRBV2	TGTGCCAGCAGTGACGACAGGGGCAAAGAGCAGTTCTTC	CASSDDRGKEQFF
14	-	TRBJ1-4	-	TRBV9	TGTGCCAGCAGCGGGGGGGGGACTAATGAAAAACTGTTTTTT	CASSGGGTNEKLFF
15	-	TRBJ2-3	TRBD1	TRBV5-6	TGTGCCAGCAGCTCCCCGGGACAGGGGAGAGATACGCAGTATTTT	CASSSPGQGRDTQYF
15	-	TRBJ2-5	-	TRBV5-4	TGTGCCAGCAGCTTGAATCAGGGAGGAGCAGAGACCCAGTACTTC	CASSLNQGGAETQYF
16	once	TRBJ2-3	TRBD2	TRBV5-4	TGTGCCAGCAGCCAAAGACTAGCGGGGGGCACAGATACGCAGTATTTT	CASSQRLAGGTDTQYF
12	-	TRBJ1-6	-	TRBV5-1	TGCGCCAGCCCCGGGGGGCAATCACCCCTCCACTTT	CASPGGQSPLHF
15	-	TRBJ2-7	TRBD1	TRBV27	TGTGCCAGCAGTTTAGGGACAGGTGCTTCCTACGAGCAGTACTTC	CASSLGTGASYEQYF
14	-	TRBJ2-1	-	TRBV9	TGTGCCAGCAGCTTATCCGCGGGTCGGAATGAGCAGTTCTTC	CASSLSAGRNEQFF
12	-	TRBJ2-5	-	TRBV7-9	TGTGCCAGCAGCCGCAGGGGAGAGACCCAGTACTTC	CASSRRGETQYF
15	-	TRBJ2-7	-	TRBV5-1	TGCGCCAGCAGCTTCGCGGGGAAAAATTCCTACGAGCAGTACTTC	CASSFAGKNSYEQYF
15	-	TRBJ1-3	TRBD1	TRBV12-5	TGTGCTAGTGGTTTGACAGGGGGCTCTGGAAACACCATATATTTT	CASGLTGGSGNTIYF
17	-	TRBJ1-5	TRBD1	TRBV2	TGTGCCAGCAGTGAAGGGACAGGGGGAATTAGCAATCAGCCCCAGCATTTT	CASSEGTGGISNQPQHF
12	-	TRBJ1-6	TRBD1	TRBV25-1	TGTGCCAGCGGGACAGGTAGTATGTCCCTCCACTTT	CASGTGSMSLHF
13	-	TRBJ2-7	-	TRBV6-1	TGTGCCAGCACCCCCTTCCAGGGGCCCGAGCAGTACTTC	CASTPFQGPEQYF
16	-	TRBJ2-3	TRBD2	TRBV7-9	TGTGCCAGCAGCGACTACGGGACTAGCGGGACAGATACGCAGTATTTT	CASSDYGTSGTDTQYF
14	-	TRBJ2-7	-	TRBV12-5	TGTGCTAGTGGGACAGGACTCCCTCCCCACGAGCAGTACTTC	CASGTGLPPHEQYF
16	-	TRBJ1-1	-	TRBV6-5	TGTGCCAGCAGTTCGAGGCGCGGGGGCCGAGCGACTGAAGCTTTCTTT	CASSSRRGGRATEAFF
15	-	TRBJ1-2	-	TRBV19	TGTGCCAGTACCTCTATTTCGGGGGGTATCTATGGCTACACCTTC	CASTSISGGIYGYTF
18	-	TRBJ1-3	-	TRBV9	TGTGCCAGCAGCGTAGCCGGAGGGGACTTACTCTCTGGAAACACCATATATTTT	CASSVAGGDLLSGNTIYF
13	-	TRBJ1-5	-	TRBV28	TGTGCCAGCAGCCACCCCGGGGATCAGCCCCAGCATTTT	CASSHPGDQPQHF
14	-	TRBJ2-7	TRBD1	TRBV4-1	TGCGCCAGCAGCCAGGCGGACAGGGCCTACGAGCAGTACTTC	CASSQADRAYEQYF
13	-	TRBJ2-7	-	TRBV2	TGTGCCAGCAGTGAAGGGTCCGGGGGCGAGCAGTACTTC	CASSEGSGGEQYF
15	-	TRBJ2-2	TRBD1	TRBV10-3	TGTGCCATCGGGTATGGGACAGGGGACACCGGGGAGCTGTTTTTT	CAIGYGTGDTGELFF
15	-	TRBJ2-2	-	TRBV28	TGTGCCAGCAGTTTATCCTTACTAAGCACCGGGGAGCTGTTTTTT	CASSLSLLSTGELFF
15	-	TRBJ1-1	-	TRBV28	TGTGCCAGCAGTTTACCACGGGGGACCAGCGCTGAAGCTTTCTTT	CASSLPRGTSAEAFF
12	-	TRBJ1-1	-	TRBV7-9	TGTGCCAGTGGTTTGAGGGCCACTGAAGCTTTCTTT	CASGLRATEAFF
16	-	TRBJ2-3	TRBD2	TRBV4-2	TGTGCCAGCAGCCCCGGGGGGTTGATTCTGGCAGATACGCAGTATTTT	CASSPGGLILADTQYF
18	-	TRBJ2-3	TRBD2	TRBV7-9	TGTGCCAGCAGCGTCAGCACGGGACTAGCGGAGACCACAGATACGCAGTATTTT	CASSVSTGLAETTDTQYF
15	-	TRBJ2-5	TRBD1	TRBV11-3	TGTGCCAGCAGCCCGGACAGGGGGAACCTGAGGACCCAGTACTTC	CASSPDRGNLRTQYF
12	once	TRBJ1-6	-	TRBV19	TGTGCCAGTAGTACCAGAAATTCCCCCCTCCACTTT	CASSTRNSPLHF
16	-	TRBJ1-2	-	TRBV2	TGTGCCATCCTCTTGGGGGGGGGCGCAGTTAACTATGGCTACACCTTC	CAILLGGGAVNYGYTF
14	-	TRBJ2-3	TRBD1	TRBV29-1	TGCAGCGGGGGACAGGGAACAGGCACAGATACGCAGTATTTT	CSGGQGTGTDTQYF
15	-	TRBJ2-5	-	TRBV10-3	TGTGCCATCAGTGTAGAGGAGGGGAGCAGAGAGACCCAGTACTTC	CAISVEEGSRETQYF
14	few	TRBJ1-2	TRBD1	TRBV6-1	TGTGCCGGTTCGGACAGGGCGAGGTACTATGGCTACACCTTC	CAGSDRARYYGYTF
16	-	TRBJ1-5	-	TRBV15	TGTGCCACCAGCAGAGATCGACTGCTTAGCAATCAGCCCCAGCATTTT	CATSRDRLLSNQPQHF
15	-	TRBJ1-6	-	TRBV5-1	TGCGCCAGCAGCGCGGAGAGCTCCTATAATTCACCCCTCCACTTT	CASSAESSYNSPLHF
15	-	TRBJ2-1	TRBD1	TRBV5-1	TGCGCCAGCAGCTCGACAGGGAGCTCCTACAATGAGCAGTTCTTC	CASSSTGSSYNEQFF